Reported below is one TCR beta chain. V dropped 6 bases and J dropped 3 bases, with 14 bases sitting between them. Germline V gene sequence: CDR1 LNHDA, CDR2 SQIVND (reference sequence). The length of the CDR3 is 14 residues. These data come from a study of cytomegalovirus exposure and HLA in healthy donors. Primers for the PCR totalled 60 Vbeta and 13 Jbeta. TCRdb's copy holds only in-frame clones and misses some; the assay was immunoSEQ multiplex PCR. Of about 130,000 clones in the sample, around 85% were seen once. The clonotype originates from a boy between 10 and 17 years old in good health and CMV-seronegative. This rearrangement joins TRBV19 to TRBJ1-2; D perhaps matches TRBD1 (6 bases). Source material: PBMCs. CDR3 coding DNA: TGTGCCAGTAGGGGACCGGGACAAGACTATGGCTACACCTTC. Protein product: CASRGPGQDYGYTF.